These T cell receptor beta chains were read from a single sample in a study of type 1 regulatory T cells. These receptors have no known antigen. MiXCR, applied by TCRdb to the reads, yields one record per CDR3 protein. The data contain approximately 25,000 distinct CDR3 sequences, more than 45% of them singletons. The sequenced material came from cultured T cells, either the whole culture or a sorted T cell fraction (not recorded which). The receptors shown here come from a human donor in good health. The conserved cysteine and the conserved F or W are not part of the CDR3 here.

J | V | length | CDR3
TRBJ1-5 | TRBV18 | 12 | ASSPGLSNQPQH
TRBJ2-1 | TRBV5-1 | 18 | ASSARSQFGQGIVYNEQF
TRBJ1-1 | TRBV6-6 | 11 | ASSYPGWGAAF
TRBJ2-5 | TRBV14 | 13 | ASSQPGQGYQTQY
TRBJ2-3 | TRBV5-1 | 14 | ASRGGQALGSDTQY
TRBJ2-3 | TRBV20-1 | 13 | SARVAGAPTDTQY
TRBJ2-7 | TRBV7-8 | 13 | VSSLGAGGSYEQY
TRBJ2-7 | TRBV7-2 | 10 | ASSLQPYEQY
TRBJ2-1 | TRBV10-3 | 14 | AISESYGWSYNEQF
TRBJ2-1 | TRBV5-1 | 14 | ASSTVAGPIYNEQF
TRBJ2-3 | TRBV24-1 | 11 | ATNEGSTDTQY
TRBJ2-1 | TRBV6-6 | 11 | ASSYSRWGEQF
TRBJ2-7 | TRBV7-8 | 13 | ASSLLGRYSYEQY
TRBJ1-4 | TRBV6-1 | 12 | ASNWGMGNEKLF
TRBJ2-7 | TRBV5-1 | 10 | ASNWTVYEQY
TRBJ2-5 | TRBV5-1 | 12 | ASSPRGGVETQY
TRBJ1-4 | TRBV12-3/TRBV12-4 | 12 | ASNIGTANEKLF